The 5 T cell receptor beta chains below all came from one sample that was sequenced in a study of CD8 T cells in ankylosing spondylitis. For these TCRs, the target antigens are not known. General study points: A motif in TCR beta, a set of under ten highly homologous variants, appeared characteristic of ankylosing spondylitis blood.

In TCRdb, the 5' RACE reads were re-called with MiXCR into one record per CDR3 protein. The sample includes about 390,000 distinct CDR3 sequences, 20% to 25% seen only once; the top ten take about 16%. The specimen sequenced was blood, either unsorted or a sorted T cell fraction (not recorded which). The receptors were sampled from a male donor with ankylosing spondylitis.

This clonotype was recorded at least ten times. The CDR3 reads CASSLGWGTDTQYF. Written as DNA, the CDR3 is TGTGCCAGCAGCTTAGGTTGGGGAACAGATACGCAGTATTTT. The V call is TRBV7-9, the J call TRBJ2-3; unclear D gene. Germline lookup yields CDR1 SEHNR and CDR2 FQNEAQ (reference sequence). The CDR3 extends over 14 amino acids. Deletions cut 1 base from V and 3 bases from J, with 8 bases between.

This chain joins TRBV4-2 and TRBJ2-5; maybe TRBD2 (5 bases). V shed 0 bases and J shed 2 bases, with 19 bases lying between them. This CDR3 is 18 amino acids long. Germline V CDR1 and CDR2: LGHNA, YNFKEQ. DNA of the CDR3: TGTGCCAGCAGCCAAGATACTCTTGCGGGCGGCGAACAAGAGACCCAGTACTTC. It yields the protein CASSQDTLAGGEQETQYF.

This clonotype was counted a few times. This chain uses TRBV7-2 with TRBJ1-4, with D tentatively TRBD1 (5 bases). Germline assignment: CDR1 SGHTA and CDR2 FQGNSA. CDR3 length: 15 residues. Trimming removed 10 bases from V and 5 bases from J, with 20 bases in between. The CDR3 loop is CATCQSGTMNEKLFF. In DNA, the CDR3 is TGTGCCACCTGCCAATCCGGGACGATGAATGAAAAACTGTTTTTT.

This clonotype was detected a few times. The gene calls are TRBV2 and TRBJ2-7; D is perhaps TRBD1 (5 bases). Germline loops: CDR1 SNHLY, CDR2 FYNNEI. CDR3 length: 13 residues. V was pared by 7 bases and J by 3 bases, with 13 bases between. The CDR3 nucleotides are TGTGCCAGCACCGAGGACACTTACTACGAGCAGTACTTC. It encodes CASTEDTYYEQYF.

The chain is built from TRBV12-3 or TRBV12-4 and TRBJ1-1, with TRBD1 as a possible D gene (6 bases). The V end was cut by 5 bases, the J end by 0 bases, with 10 bases between. This CDR3 spans 14 amino acids. The CDR3 sequence: CASSRDTMNTEAFF. The CDR3 DNA sequence: TGTGCCAGCAGTCGGGACACAATGAACACTGAAGCTTTCTTT.